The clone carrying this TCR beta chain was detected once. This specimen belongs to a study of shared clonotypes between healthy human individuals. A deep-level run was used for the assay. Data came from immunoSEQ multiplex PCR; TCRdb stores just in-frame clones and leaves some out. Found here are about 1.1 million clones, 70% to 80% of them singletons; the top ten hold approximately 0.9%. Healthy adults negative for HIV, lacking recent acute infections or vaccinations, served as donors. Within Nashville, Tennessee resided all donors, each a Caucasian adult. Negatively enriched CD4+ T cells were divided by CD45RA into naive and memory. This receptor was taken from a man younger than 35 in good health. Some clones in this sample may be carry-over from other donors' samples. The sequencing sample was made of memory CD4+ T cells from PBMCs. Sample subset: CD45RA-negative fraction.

The CDR3 bases are TGTGCCAGCAGCTTCGGGCAGCCCCAAGAGACCCAGTACTTC. The encoded protein is CASSFGQPQETQYF. V is TRBV5-5 and J is TRBJ2-5; D uncertain. The CDR3 contains 14 residues. The V end lost 2 bases, the J end lost 1 base, and 9 bases lay between the germline ends. CDR1 SGHKS and CDR2 YYEKEE come from the germline V gene (reference sequence).